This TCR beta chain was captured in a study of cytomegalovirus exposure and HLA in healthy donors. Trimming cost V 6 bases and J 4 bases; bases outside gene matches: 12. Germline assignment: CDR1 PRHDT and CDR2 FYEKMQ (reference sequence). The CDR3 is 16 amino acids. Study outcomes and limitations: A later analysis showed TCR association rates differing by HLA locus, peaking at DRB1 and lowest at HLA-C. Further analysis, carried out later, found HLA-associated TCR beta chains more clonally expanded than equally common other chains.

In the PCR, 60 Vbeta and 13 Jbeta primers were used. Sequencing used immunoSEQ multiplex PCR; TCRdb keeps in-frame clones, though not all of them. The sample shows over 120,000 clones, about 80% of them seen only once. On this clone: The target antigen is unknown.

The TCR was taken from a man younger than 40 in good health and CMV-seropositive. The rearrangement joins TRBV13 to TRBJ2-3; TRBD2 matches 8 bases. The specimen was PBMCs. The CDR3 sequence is CASRYKSGSGADTQYF. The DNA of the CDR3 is TGTGCCAGCAGATATAAAAGCGGGAGCGGCGCAGATACGCAGTATTTT. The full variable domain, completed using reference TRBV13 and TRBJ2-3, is AAGVIQSPRHLIKEKRETATLKCYPIPRHDTVYWYQQGPGQDPQFLISFYEKMQSDKGSIPDRFSAQQFSDYHSELNMSSLELGDSALYFCASRYKSGSGADTQYFGPGTRLTVL.